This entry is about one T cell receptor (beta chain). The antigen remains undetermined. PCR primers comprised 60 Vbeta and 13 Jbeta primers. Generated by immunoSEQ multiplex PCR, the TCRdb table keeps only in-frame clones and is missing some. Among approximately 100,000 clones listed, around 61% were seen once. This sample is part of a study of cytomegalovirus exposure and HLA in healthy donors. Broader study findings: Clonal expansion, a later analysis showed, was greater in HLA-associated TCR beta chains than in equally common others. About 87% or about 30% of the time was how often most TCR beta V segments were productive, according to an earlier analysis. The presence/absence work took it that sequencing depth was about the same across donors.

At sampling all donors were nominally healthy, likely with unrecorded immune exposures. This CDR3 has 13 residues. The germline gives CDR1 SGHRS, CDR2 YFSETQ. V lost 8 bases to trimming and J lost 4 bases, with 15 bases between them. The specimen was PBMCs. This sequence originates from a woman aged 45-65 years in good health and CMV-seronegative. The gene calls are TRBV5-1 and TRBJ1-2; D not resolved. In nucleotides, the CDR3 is TGCGCCAGTACCCGTGAGGGCTCCTATGGCTACACCTTC. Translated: CASTREGSYGYTF.